Following are 32 T cell receptor beta chains from one sample sequenced in a study of CD8 T cells in Susac syndrome. An amount of RNA that ranged from roughly 0.5 to 1 ug was reverse transcribed with random hexamers. TCRdb reanalysed the immunoSEQ multiplex PCR reads using MiXCR and keeps one entry per CDR3 protein. The sample lists about 160,000 distinct CDR3 sequences, approximately 92% seen once, with 0.13% in the top ten. The sample taken for sequencing was CD4+ T cells from PBMCs. These receptors all come from a human donor in good health.

The rearrangement uses TRBV7-2 and TRBJ1-1; D perhaps matches TRBD1 (5 bases). V was trimmed by 1 base and J by 1 base, leaving 13 bases between them. CDR3 size: 16 residues. Germline V CDR1 and CDR2: SGHTA, FQGNSA. The CDR3 loop is CASSLDSGKGNTEAFF. CDR3 coding DNA: TGTGCCAGCAGCTTAGATTCAGGGAAAGGGAACACTGAAGCTTTCTTT.

The chain couples TRBV7-9 to TRBJ1-4; no firm D call. Germline V lookup: CDR1 SEHNR, CDR2 FQNEAQ (reference sequence). Trimming removed 1 base at V and 4 bases at J, with 4 bases between. This CDR3 spans 13 amino acids. Here the CDR3 reads CASSLGRNEKLFF. CDR3 DNA: TGTGCCAGCAGCTTAGGCCGTAATGAAAAACTGTTTTTT. The whole variable domain, remainder taken from reference TRBV7-9 and TRBJ1-4, is DTGVSQNPRHKITKRGQNVTFRCDPISEHNRLYWYRQTLGQGPEFLTYFQNEAQLEKSRLLSDRFSAERPKGSFSTLEIQRTEQGDSAMYLCASSLGRNEKLFFGSGTQLSVL.

The gene calls are TRBV7-2 and TRBJ2-3; 9 bases are a match to TRBD2. The CDR3 length is 15 residues. Germline loops: CDR1 SGHTA, CDR2 FQGNSA. V lost 6 bases to trimming and J lost 1 base; unmatched junction nucleotides: 5. CDR3 loop: CASSPQRGGTDTQYF. Written as DNA, the CDR3 is TGTGCCAGCAGTCCACAGCGGGGGGGCACAGATACGCAGTATTTT.

The chain joins TRBV4-1 to TRBJ2-3; 10 bases fit TRBD2. The CDR3 extends over 17 amino acids. Germline CDR1 reads MGHRA; CDR2 reads YSYEKL. The trim removed 1 base at V and 1 base at J, leaving 5 bases unmatched. For the CDR3, the DNA is TGCGCCAGCAGCCAAGGCGGAGCGGGGGGGGGCACAGATACGCAGTATTTT. Protein sequence: CASSQGGAGGGTDTQYF.

J is TRBJ2-3 and V is TRBV7-9; 7 nucleotides line up with TRBD2. V lost 7 bases and J lost 1; bases outside the gene matches: 8. The CDR3 is made up of 15 amino acids. Looked up from germline, CDR1 is SEHNR and CDR2 is FQNEAQ (reference sequence). The CDR3 loop reads CASTRGGDGTDTQYF. The CDR3 DNA follows: TGTGCCAGCACCCGGGGAGGGGACGGCACAGATACGCAGTATTTT.

J is TRBJ1-1 and V is TRBV5-1; D might be TRBD1 (5 bases). With 3 bases removed from V and 5 bases from J, the gap between germline ends came to 11 bases. CDR1 and CDR2 (germline): SGHRS, YFSETQ. The CDR3 runs to 13 residues. The chain's CDR3 is CASSWGETTEAFF. CDR3 sequence (DNA): TGCGCCAGCAGCTGGGGGGAGACAACTGAAGCTTTCTTT.

This clonotype was found once. The chain employs TRBV20-1 and TRBJ2-3; a possible D gene is TRBD2 (6 bases). The CDR3 runs to 15 residues. Germline CDR1 DFQATT, CDR2 SNEGSKA (reference sequence). V lost 6 bases and J lost 0, with 16 bases in between. The CDR3 region is CSAQSRRGSTDTQYF. In nucleotides, the CDR3 is TGCAGTGCCCAATCCCGGCGGGGAAGCACAGATACGCAGTATTTT.

A single count supports this clonotype. The rearrangement uses TRBV28 and TRBJ2-7; no clear D. CDR1 is MDHEN, CDR2 SYDVKM, per germline. With 3 bases removed from V and 6 bases from J, the gap between germline ends came to 9 bases. This CDR3 is built from 12 residues. The CDR3 here is CASSLVNSEQYF. The CDR3 nucleotides read TGTGCCAGCAGTTTGGTCAATAGCGAGCAGTACTTC.

The J gene is TRBJ2-3, the V gene TRBV20-1; D remains ambiguous. The germline V gene has CDR1 DFQATT and CDR2 SNEGSKA (reference sequence). The CDR3 has 12 residues. The V gene lost 2 bases and the J gene lost 5 bases, with 8 bases spanning the gap. CDR3 bases: TGCAGTGCTAGAAGTCACGGAGATACGCAGTATTTT. This sequence encodes CSARSHGDTQYF.

This chain uses TRBV24-1 with TRBJ2-1, with 11 nucleotides matching TRBD2. V lost 1 base and J lost 6; bases outside the gene matches: 4. This CDR3 spans 16 amino acids. CDR1 and CDR2 (germline): KGHDR, SFDVKD. Written as DNA, the CDR3 is TGTGCCACCAGTGATTTTGGGACTAGCGGTATCAATGAGCAGTTCTTC. This codes for CATSDFGTSGINEQFF.

J is TRBJ2-5 and V is TRBV20-1; the D call may be TRBD1 or TRBD2 (6 bases each). The germline V gene encodes CDR1 DFQATT and CDR2 SNEGSKA (reference sequence). There are 15 residues in the CDR3. Trimming removed 6 bases from V and 1 base from J, with 18 bases in between. The CDR3 sequence is CSAPPRGRPQETQYF. The CDR3 coding sequence is TGCAGTGCCCCCCCCCGGGGGCGCCCCCAAGAGACCCAGTACTTC.

This clonotype was seen once. The CDR3 DNA reads TGCAGTGCTAATCGGCCCGGACAGACGGGGAACACCGGGGAGCTGTTTTTT. It yields the protein CSANRPGQTGNTGELFF. The V and J genes are TRBV20-1 and TRBJ2-2, with a tentative D call TRBD1 (6 bases). Germline CDR1 DFQATT, CDR2 SNEGSKA (reference sequence). The CDR3 has 17 residues. Trimming left V 4 bases short and J 1 base short, with 19 bases between.

The chain joins TRBV2 to TRBJ1-6; D is unresolved. Germline values: CDR1 SNHLY, CDR2 FYNNEI. The CDR3 runs to 14 residues. Trimming removed 4 bases at V and 8 bases at J, with 12 bases between. The CDR3 sequence is CASSGVSSDSPLHF. The CDR3, as DNA: TGTGCCAGCAGTGGGGTCAGTAGTGATTCACCCCTCCACTTT.

V gene TRBV4-1 combines with J gene TRBJ2-5; TRBD1 matches 11 bases. Per germline, CDR1 MGHRA and CDR2 YSYEKL. V lost 1 base to trimming and J lost 0 bases; unmatched junction nucleotides: 1. The CDR3 covers 16 residues. Written as DNA, the CDR3 is TGCGCCAGCAGCCAAGGGGACAGGGGGAACCAAGAGACCCAGTACTTC. It encodes CASSQGDRGNQETQYF.

V and J are TRBV18 and TRBJ2-6; D is possibly TRBD1 (6 bases). The CDR3 is made up of 16 amino acids. V lost 4 bases and J 1 base, leaving 11 bases between the germline ends. The germline gives CDR1 KGHSH, CDR2 LQKENI. CDR3 DNA: TGTGCCAGCTCACAAGACAGGCGATCTGGGGCCAACGTCCTGACTTTC. This encodes CASSQDRRSGANVLTF. Using reference TRBV18 and TRBJ2-6 for the parts outside the CDR3, the full variable domain is NAGVMQNPRHLVRRRGQEARLRCSPMKGHSHVYWYRQLPEEGLKFMVYLQKENIIDESGMPKERFSAEFPKEGPSILRIQQVVRGDSAAYFCASSQDRRSGANVLTFGAGSRLTVL.

The gene calls are TRBV7-9 and TRBJ2-3; unclear D gene. Germline loops: CDR1 SEHNR, CDR2 FQNEAQ (reference sequence). The V gene lost 5 bases and the J gene lost 3 bases, with 9 bases spanning the gap. This CDR3 is built from 13 residues. The CDR3 loop reads CASSEVRTDTQYF. Here the CDR3 DNA reads TGTGCCAGCAGCGAAGTGCGGACAGATACGCAGTATTTT.

By share, this clonotype ranks as medium-sized. The chain employs TRBV18 and TRBJ1-1; D may be TRBD1 (5 bases). Germline V gene sequence: CDR1 KGHSH, CDR2 LQKENI. Trimming pared 3 bases from V and 3 bases from J, leaving 8 bases between. The CDR3 extends over 13 amino acids. CDR3 sequence: CASSPSRDTEAFF. The DNA of the CDR3 is TGTGCCAGCTCACCTAGCAGGGACACTGAAGCTTTCTTT.

The chain employs TRBV20-1 and TRBJ1-1; D unclear. Per the germline V gene, CDR1 is DFQATT and CDR2 is SNEGSKA (reference sequence). This CDR3 comprises 16 residues. V shed 3 bases and J shed 4 bases, with 21 bases lying between them. CDR3 region: CSASFSLGPRFTEAFF. CDR3 bases: TGCAGTGCTAGCTTTAGTTTGGGCCCAAGATTCACTGAAGCTTTCTTT.

CDR3 coding DNA: TGTGCCAGCTCGCCGACAGGCCCCACTGAAGCTTTCTTT. Protein sequence: CASSPTGPTEAFF. The genes are TRBV18 and TRBJ1-1; tentatively, D is TRBD1 (6 bases). Looked up from germline, CDR1 is KGHSH and CDR2 is LQKENI. This CDR3 has 13 amino acids. Trimming pared 6 bases from V and 4 bases from J, leaving 12 bases between.

The chain couples TRBV10-3 to TRBJ2-5, with TRBD2 matching 7 bases. V lost 8 bases, J lost 3 bases, and 6 bases stayed unmatched. Germline CDR1 and CDR2: ENHRY and SYGVKD. This CDR3 spans 13 amino acids. The CDR3 DNA reads as TGTGCCATCCGCGAGGGAGGGGAAGAGACCCAGTACTTC. Protein: CAIREGGEETQYF.

CDR3 coding DNA: TGCAGCGTAATGGACAGTCTAGCCAAAAACATTCAGTACTTC. Protein product: CSVMDSLAKNIQYF. The V call is TRBV29-1, the J call TRBJ2-4, with D perhaps TRBD1 (6 bases). Deletions cut 6 bases from V and 0 bases from J, with 12 bases between. Germline CDR1 is SQVTM and CDR2 is ANQGSEA. CDR3 length: 14 amino acids.

J is TRBJ2-4 and V is TRBV3-1, with 9 bases lining up with TRBD2. The CDR3 sequence is 19 residues long. V lost 2 bases, J lost 4 bases, and 15 bases stayed unmatched. Germline-derived CDR1 and CDR2 are LGHDT and YNNKEL (reference sequence). The CDR3 sequence is CASSQFAFERGATKNIQYF. The CDR3 nucleotides are TGTGCCAGCAGCCAATTTGCCTTTGAGCGGGGGGCGACTAAAAACATTCAGTACTTC.

This chain joins TRBV5-1 and TRBJ2-2; D unclear. Deletions cut 3 bases from V and 4 bases from J, with 7 bases between. This CDR3 region has 13 residues. Germline CDR1 reads SGHRS; CDR2 reads YFSETQ. CDR3 protein: CASSSDPTGELFF. The DNA of the CDR3 is TGCGCCAGCAGCTCGGACCCCACCGGGGAGCTGTTTTTT.

The CDR3 sequence is CASSPLTGGFSPLHF. The CDR3 DNA sequence: TGTGCCAGCAGCCCTCTGACAGGGGGCTTTTCACCCCTCCACTTT. The V and J genes are TRBV9 and TRBJ1-6, with 10 positions matching TRBD1. This CDR3 has 15 residues. Germline loops: CDR1 SGDLS, CDR2 YYNGEE. The ends lost 4 bases at V and 9 bases at J; junction bases unmatched: 7.

The genes are TRBV10-3 and TRBJ1-1; TRBD1 matches at 7 bases. Germline CDR1 reads ENHRY; CDR2 reads SYGVKD. CDR3 length: 13 residues. Trimming took 8 bases from V and 1 from J; bases not matched to a gene: 4. This chain's CDR3 is CAILDRENTEAFF. The CDR3 DNA reads as TGTGCCATCTTAGACAGGGAGAACACTGAAGCTTTCTTT.

The rearrangement links TRBV24-1 to TRBJ2-4; 8 bases are shared with TRBD2. V lost 3 bases, J lost 6 bases, and 18 bases stayed unmatched. CDR3 length: 19 residues. Per the germline V gene, CDR1 is KGHDR and CDR2 is SFDVKD. CDR3 in amino acids: CATSDPLGERGSGGNIQYF. The CDR3 DNA reads TGTGCCACCAGTGATCCCCTGGGGGAGCGGGGGAGCGGGGGAAACATTCAGTACTTC.

V is TRBV20-1 and J is TRBJ2-1; maybe TRBD2 (6 bases). Germline V gene lookup returns CDR1 DFQATT and CDR2 SNEGSKA (reference sequence). Between the trimmed V and J ends, which lost 6 bases and 10 bases, there was a span of 16 bases. This CDR3 spans 12 amino acids. DNA for the CDR3: TGCAGTGCGGACCCCGGGACTCCCGAGCAGTTCTTC. Its protein is CSADPGTPEQFF.

The chain has TRBV12-3 or TRBV12-4 and TRBJ1-4; no firm D call. The CDR3 is 11 amino acids. The V end lost 5 bases, the J end lost 10 bases, and 8 bases lay between the germline ends. As DNA, the CDR3 is TGTGCCAGCAGTCCCAAACGAAAACTGTTTTTT. The encoded protein is CASSPKRKLFF.

The V and J genes are TRBV12-3 or TRBV12-4 and TRBJ1-5; tentatively, D is TRBD1 (5 bases). Trimming shortened V by 4 bases and J by 3 bases, and 13 bases separated the two germline ends. The CDR3 totals 15 residues. CDR3 amino acids: CASSSNRDSNQPQHF. The CDR3 coding sequence is TGTGCCAGCAGTTCTAACCGGGACTCCAATCAGCCCCAGCATTTT.

The genes are TRBV6-5 and TRBJ2-2; D is undetermined. V was trimmed by 0 bases and J by 4 bases, leaving 9 bases between them. This CDR3 contains 15 residues. Looked up from germline, CDR1 is MNHEY and CDR2 is SVGAGI. The CDR3 here is CASSYSTLITGELFF. In DNA, the CDR3 is TGTGCCAGCAGTTACTCGACCTTAATCACCGGGGAGCTGTTTTTT.

The CDR3 sequence: CASSKGDWRLSSYNEQFF. The CDR3, as DNA: TGTGCCAGCAGCAAAGGTGACTGGCGATTAAGCTCCTACAATGAGCAGTTCTTC. The chain links TRBV3-1 to TRBJ2-1; no firm D call. The CDR3 extends over 18 amino acids. V lost 5 bases to trimming and J lost 0 bases, with 20 bases between them. Germline assignment: CDR1 LGHDT and CDR2 YNNKEL (reference sequence).

V and J are TRBV5-4 and TRBJ2-5; perhaps TRBD2 as D (6 bases). Germline V lookup: CDR1 SGHNT, CDR2 YYREEE (reference sequence). This CDR3 spans 14 amino acids. V lost 5 bases, J lost 0 bases, and 11 bases lay in between. Written as DNA, the CDR3 is TGTGCCAGCAGGAGACAGCGGGACCAAGAGACCCAGTACTTC. Translated: CASRRQRDQETQYF.